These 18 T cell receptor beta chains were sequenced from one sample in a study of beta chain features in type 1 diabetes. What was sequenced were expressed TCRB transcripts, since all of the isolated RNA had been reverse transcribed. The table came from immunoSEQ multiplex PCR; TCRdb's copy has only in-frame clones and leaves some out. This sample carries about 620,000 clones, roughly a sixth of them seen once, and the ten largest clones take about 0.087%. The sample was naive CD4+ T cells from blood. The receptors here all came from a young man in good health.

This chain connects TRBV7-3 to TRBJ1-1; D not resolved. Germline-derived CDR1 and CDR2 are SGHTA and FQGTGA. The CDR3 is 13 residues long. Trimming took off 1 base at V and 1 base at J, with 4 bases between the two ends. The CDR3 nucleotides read TGTGCCAGCAGCTTAATTAAGAACACTGAAGCTTTCTTT. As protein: CASSLIKNTEAFF.

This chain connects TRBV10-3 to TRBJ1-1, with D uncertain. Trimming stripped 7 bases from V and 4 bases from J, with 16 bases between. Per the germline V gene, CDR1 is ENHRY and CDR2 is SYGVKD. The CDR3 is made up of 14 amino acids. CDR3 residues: CAINPVLGGTEAFF. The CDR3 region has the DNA TGTGCCATCAATCCGGTCCTAGGCGGCACTGAAGCTTTCTTT.

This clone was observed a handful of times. The CDR3 nucleotides read TGTGCCAGCAGTTACGGGACAGGGAGGAATGAAAAACTGTTTTTT. Translating it yields CASSYGTGRNEKLFF. V is TRBV7-9 and J is TRBJ1-4; 9 bases line up with TRBD1. The CDR3 runs to 15 residues. The V and J ends lost 6 bases and 5 bases, in that order; junction bases with no gene match: 7. Looked up from germline, CDR1 is SEHNR and CDR2 is FQNEAQ (reference sequence).

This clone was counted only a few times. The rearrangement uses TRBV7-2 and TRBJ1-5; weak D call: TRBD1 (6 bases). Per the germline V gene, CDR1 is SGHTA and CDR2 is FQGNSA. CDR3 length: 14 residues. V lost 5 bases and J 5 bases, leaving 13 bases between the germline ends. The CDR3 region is CASSPQGTDQPQHF. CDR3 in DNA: TGTGCCAGCAGCCCTCAGGGGACCGATCAGCCCCAGCATTTT.

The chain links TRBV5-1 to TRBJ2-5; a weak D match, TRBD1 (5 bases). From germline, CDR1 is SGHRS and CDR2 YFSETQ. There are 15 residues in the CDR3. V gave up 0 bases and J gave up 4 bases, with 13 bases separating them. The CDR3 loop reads CASSLEQGFRETQYF. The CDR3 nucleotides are TGCGCCAGCAGCTTGGAGCAGGGTTTTCGAGAGACCCAGTACTTC.

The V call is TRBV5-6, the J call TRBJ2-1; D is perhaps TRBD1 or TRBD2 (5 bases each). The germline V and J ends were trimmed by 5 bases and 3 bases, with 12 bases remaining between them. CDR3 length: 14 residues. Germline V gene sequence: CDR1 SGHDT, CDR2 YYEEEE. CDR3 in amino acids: CASRHRGLYNEQFF. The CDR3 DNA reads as TGTGCCAGCAGACACCGGGGCCTCTACAATGAGCAGTTCTTC.

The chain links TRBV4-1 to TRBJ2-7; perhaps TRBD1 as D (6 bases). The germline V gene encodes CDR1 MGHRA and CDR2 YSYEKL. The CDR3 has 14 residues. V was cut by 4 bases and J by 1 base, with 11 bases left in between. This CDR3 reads CASSPPGQSYEQYF. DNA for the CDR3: TGCGCCAGCAGCCCACCCGGACAGTCCTACGAGCAGTACTTC.

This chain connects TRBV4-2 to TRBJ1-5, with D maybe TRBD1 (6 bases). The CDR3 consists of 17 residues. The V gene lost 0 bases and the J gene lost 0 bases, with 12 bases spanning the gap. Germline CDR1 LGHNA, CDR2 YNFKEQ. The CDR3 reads CASSQEGSGASNQPQHF. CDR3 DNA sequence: TGTGCCAGCAGCCAAGAGGGGTCGGGGGCTAGCAATCAGCCCCAGCATTTT.

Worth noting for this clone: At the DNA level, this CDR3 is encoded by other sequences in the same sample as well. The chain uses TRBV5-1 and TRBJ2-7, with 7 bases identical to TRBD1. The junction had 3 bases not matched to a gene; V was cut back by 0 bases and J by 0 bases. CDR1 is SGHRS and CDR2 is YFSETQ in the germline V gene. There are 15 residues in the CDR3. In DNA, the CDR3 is TGCGCCAGCAGCTTGGTGGCAGGGGGCTCCTACGAGCAGTACTTC. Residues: CASSLVAGGSYEQYF.

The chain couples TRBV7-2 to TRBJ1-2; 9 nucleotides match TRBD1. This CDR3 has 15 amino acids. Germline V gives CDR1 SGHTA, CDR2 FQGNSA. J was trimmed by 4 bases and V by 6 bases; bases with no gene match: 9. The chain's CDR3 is CASRTGTGSSYGYTF. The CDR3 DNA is TGTGCCAGCAGGACCGGGACAGGGTCAAGCTATGGCTACACCTTC.

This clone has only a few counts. CDR3 residues: CASSGRSGRALNEQFF. CDR3 coding DNA: TGTGCCAGCAGCGGACGGAGCGGGAGGGCCTTGAATGAGCAGTTCTTC. The chain carries TRBV21-1 and TRBJ2-1; the table gives TRBD2 as D, unverified against the DNA. TRBV21-1 is a pseudogene segment. The length of the CDR3 is 16 residues.

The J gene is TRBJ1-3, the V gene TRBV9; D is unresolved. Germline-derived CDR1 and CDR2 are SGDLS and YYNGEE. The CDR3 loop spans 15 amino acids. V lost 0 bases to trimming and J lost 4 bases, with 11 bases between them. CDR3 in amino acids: CASSVDPGTGNTIYF. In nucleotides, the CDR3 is TGTGCCAGCAGCGTAGACCCGGGAACAGGAAACACCATATATTTT.

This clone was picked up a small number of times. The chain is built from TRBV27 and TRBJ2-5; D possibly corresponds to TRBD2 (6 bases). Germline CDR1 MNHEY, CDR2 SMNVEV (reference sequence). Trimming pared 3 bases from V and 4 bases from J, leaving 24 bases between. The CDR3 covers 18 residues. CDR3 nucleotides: TGTGCCAGCAGTTTGATCGGCGGGTGGGAGGAGGTGGCAGAGACCCAGTACTTC. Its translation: CASSLIGGWEEVAETQYF.

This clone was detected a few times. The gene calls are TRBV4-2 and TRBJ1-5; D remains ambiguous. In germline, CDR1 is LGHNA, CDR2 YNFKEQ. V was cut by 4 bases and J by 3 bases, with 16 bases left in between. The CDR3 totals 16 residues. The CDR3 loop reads CASSLDPRGFNQPQHF. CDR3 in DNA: TGTGCCAGCAGCCTAGACCCGAGAGGCTTCAATCAGCCCCAGCATTTT.

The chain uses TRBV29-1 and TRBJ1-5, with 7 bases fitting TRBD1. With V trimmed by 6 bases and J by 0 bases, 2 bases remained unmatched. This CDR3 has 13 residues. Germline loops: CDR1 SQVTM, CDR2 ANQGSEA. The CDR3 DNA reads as TGCAGCGTACAGGGGCATAGCAATCAGCCCCAGCATTTT. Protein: CSVQGHSNQPQHF. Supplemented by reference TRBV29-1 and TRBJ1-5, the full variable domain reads SAVISQKPSRDICQRGTSLTIQCQVDSQVTMMFWYRQQPGQSLTLIATANQGSEATYESGFVIDKFPISRPNLTFSTLTVSNMSPEDSSIYLCSVQGHSNQPQHFGDGTRLSIL.

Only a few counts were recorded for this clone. The CDR3 nucleotides read TGTGCCAGCAGCCTCCGACCAGGGGGCGGTCAGCCCCAGCATTTT. It yields the protein CASSLRPGGGQPQHF. V gene TRBV7-8 combines with J gene TRBJ1-5, with 8 bases lining up with TRBD1. With V trimmed by 5 bases and J by 6 bases, 9 bases remained unmatched. The CDR3 is 15 amino acids. The germline CDR1 and CDR2 sequences are SGHVS and FQNEAQ.

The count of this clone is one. In DNA form, the CDR3 reads TGTGCCAGCAGGATCGGACAGGAAGAATACACTGAAGCTTTCTTT. Its translation is CASRIGQEEYTEAFF. This sequence joins TRBV7-2 and TRBJ1-1; the match to TRBD1 covers 7 bases. Germline CDR1 and CDR2: SGHTA and FQGNSA. Unmatched junction bases numbered 10, after V lost 6 bases and J lost 3 bases. This CDR3 comprises 15 residues.

The CDR3 sequence: CASSQLGQGAVYGYTF. The DNA for the CDR3 is TGTGCCAGCAGCCAATTGGGACAGGGGGCAGTCTATGGCTACACCTTC. This chain joins TRBV7-9 and TRBJ1-2; 12 bases fit TRBD1. The germline V gene encodes CDR1 SEHNR and CDR2 FQNEAQ (reference sequence). The CDR3 consists of 16 residues. J gave up 4 bases and V 5 bases, and 8 bases lay outside the gene matches.